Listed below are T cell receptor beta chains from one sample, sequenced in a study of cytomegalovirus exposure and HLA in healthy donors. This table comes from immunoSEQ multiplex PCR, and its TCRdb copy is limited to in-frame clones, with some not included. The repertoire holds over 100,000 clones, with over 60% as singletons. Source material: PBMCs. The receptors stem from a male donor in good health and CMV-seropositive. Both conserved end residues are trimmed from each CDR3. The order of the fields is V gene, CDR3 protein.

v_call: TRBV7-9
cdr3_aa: ASSLTGGGSENEQF

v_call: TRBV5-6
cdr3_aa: ASSWNGQGTYEQY

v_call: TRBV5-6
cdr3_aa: ASSGGLAGWQETQY

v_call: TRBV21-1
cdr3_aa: ASSKQGTREGDTQY

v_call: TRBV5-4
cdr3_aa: ASSLASLAGVEQY

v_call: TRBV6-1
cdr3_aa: ASQWEGGNYGYT

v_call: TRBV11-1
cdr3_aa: ASSLGGLGVDTQY

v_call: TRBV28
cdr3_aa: ASRDRLTNTEAF

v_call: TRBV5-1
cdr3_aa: ASSLQTANTEAF

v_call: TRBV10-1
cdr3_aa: ASRWGVAGGFKEQF

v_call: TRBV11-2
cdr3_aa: ASSFRQGALQETQY

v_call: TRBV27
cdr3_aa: ASRPLGQNTDTQY

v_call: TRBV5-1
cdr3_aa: ASSLTRANTGELF